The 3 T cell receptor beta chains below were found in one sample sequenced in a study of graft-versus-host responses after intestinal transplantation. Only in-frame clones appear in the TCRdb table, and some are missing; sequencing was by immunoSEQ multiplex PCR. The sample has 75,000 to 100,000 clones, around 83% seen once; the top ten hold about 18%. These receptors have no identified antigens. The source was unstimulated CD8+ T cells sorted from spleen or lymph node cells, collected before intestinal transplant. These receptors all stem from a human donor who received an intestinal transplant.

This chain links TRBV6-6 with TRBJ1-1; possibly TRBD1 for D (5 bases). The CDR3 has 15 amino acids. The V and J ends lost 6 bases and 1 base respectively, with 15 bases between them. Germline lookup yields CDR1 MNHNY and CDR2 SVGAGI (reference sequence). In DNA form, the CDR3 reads TGTGCCAGCAGAACGCAGGGAGATCGGAACACTGAAGCTTTCTTT. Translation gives CASRTQGDRNTEAFF.

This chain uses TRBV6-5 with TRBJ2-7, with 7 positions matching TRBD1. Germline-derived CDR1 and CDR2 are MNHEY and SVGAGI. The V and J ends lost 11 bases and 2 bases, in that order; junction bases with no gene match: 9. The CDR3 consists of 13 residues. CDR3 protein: CACSAGTAYEQYF. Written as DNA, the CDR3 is TGTGCCTGCTCTGCCGGGACAGCCTACGAGCAGTACTTC.

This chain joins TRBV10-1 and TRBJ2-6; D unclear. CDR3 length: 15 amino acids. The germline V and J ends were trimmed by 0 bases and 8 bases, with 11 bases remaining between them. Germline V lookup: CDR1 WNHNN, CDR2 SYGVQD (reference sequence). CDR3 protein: CASSESRGLTNVLTF. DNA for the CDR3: TGCGCCAGCAGTGAGTCGAGAGGTTTGACCAACGTCCTGACTTTC.